Each of the 25 T cell receptor beta chains below was sequenced from the same sample in a study of T cell repertoires in cytomegalovirus infection. In TCRdb, the reads were re-called with MiXCR into one record per CDR3 protein. The sample records fewer than 650,000 distinct CDR3 sequences, 40% being singletons. Their specific antigens are unknown. The sequenced sample was cultured PBMCs, obtained from culture after CMV antigen stimulation. Receptor source: a human donor in good health (CMV status not recorded). Some clones in this sample may be carry-over from other donors' samples.

J is TRBJ1-3 and V is TRBV20-1; D unclear. Germline assignment: CDR1 DFQATT and CDR2 SNEGSKA (reference sequence). Trimming stripped 5 bases from V and 8 bases from J, with 19 bases between. The CDR3 totals 14 residues. This CDR3 reads CSAGRGGHMDTIYF. The CDR3 bases are TGCAGTGCTGGCCGTGGTGGGCACATGGACACCATATATTTT.

V is TRBV6-2 or TRBV6-3 and J is TRBJ2-7, with D possibly being TRBD2 (6 bases). The CDR3 is made up of 14 amino acids. V lost 6 bases and J lost 3, with 15 bases in between. Germline CDR1 reads MNHEY; CDR2 reads SVGEGT. CDR3 DNA: TGTGCCAGCAGACACCGGGACTTGCACTACGAGCAGTACTTC. This gives the protein CASRHRDLHYEQYF.

CDR3 in DNA: TGTGCCAGCTACAGGGGGGAGGAGCAGTTCTTC. Translated, it gives CASYRGEEQFF. The V gene is TRBV6-6, the J gene TRBJ2-1; 8 bases match TRBD1. CDR1 is MNHNY and CDR2 is SVGAGI in the germline V gene (reference sequence). There are 11 residues in the CDR3. The V segment lost 8 bases and the J segment 10 bases; nucleotides outside the gene matches: 4.

This clonotype was counted between two and nine times. The chain combines TRBV27 with TRBJ1-6; D is possibly TRBD1 (5 bases). Trimming shortened V by 1 base and J by 10 bases, and 20 bases separated the two germline ends. CDR1 MNHEY and CDR2 SMNVEV come from the germline V gene (reference sequence). The CDR3 sequence is 17 residues long. This CDR3 is CASSLLNMGGGSSPLHF. CDR3 DNA: TGTGCCAGCAGTTTATTAAATATGGGGGGTGGAAGCTCACCCCTCCACTTT.

V and J are TRBV11-2 and TRBJ2-3; 8 bases agree with TRBD1. This CDR3 has 16 amino acids. The junction had 13 bases not matched to a gene; V was cut back by 5 bases and J by 6 bases. Looked up from germline, CDR1 is SGHAT and CDR2 is FQNNGV. The CDR3 sequence: CASSAGAGGLGDTQYF. The CDR3 coding sequence is TGTGCCAGCAGCGCCGGGGCAGGGGGCTTGGGGGATACGCAGTATTTT.

This clonotype was picked up a small number of times. V is TRBV7-2 and J is TRBJ2-7; D might be TRBD2 (5 bases). V shed 5 bases and J shed 3 bases, with 11 bases lying between them. CDR1 SGHTA and CDR2 FQGNSA come from the germline V gene. The CDR3 runs 13 residues. CDR3 sequence: CASSTRLGYEQYF. In DNA form, the CDR3 reads TGTGCCAGCAGCACTAGACTCGGCTACGAGCAGTACTTC.

CDR3 in DNA: TGTGCCAGCAGCTTAACGGGGCTGGGCACCGGGGAGCTGTTTTTT. Protein: CASSLTGLGTGELFF. The gene calls are TRBV11-2 and TRBJ2-2; D could derive from TRBD1 or TRBD2 (5 bases each). CDR3 length equals 15 residues. Trimming stripped 2 bases from V and 4 bases from J, with 11 bases between. Germline CDR1 and CDR2: SGHAT and FQNNGV.

The rearrangement uses TRBV28 and TRBJ2-3, with 8 bases matching TRBD1. This CDR3 comprises 14 residues. Trimming cost V 2 bases and J 4 bases; bases outside gene matches: 2. The germline V gene has CDR1 MDHEN and CDR2 SYDVKM. The CDR3 region is CASSLPGGPDTQYF. The CDR3 DNA reads as TGTGCCAGCAGTTTACCAGGGGGCCCAGATACGCAGTATTTT.

The DNA of the CDR3 is TGTGCCAGCAGCTTAGTGGGGGCCGGGACAGGGTCATACAATGAGCAGTTCTTC. Its translation is CASSLVGAGTGSYNEQFF. The rearrangement links TRBV7-2 to TRBJ2-1; 9 bases match TRBD1. CDR3 length equals 18 residues. Germline V gene sequence: CDR1 SGHTA, CDR2 FQGNSA. The trim removed 1 base at V and 4 bases at J, leaving 11 bases unmatched.

This sequence joins TRBV27 and TRBJ2-1, with 16 bases fitting TRBD2. CDR1 is MNHEY, CDR2 SMNVEV, per germline (reference sequence). V trimming: 8 bases; J trimming: 10 bases; junction bases outside the gene matches: 8. CDR3 length: 15 residues. CDR3 residues: CASGGTSGGALEQFF. The CDR3 bases are TGTGCCAGCGGCGGGACTAGCGGGGGGGCCCTGGAGCAGTTCTTC.

The chain has TRBV15 and TRBJ1-1; D may be TRBD1 (6 bases). V was trimmed by 0 bases and J by 5 bases, leaving 10 bases between them. The CDR3 totals 14 residues. The germline CDR1 and CDR2 sequences are LNHNV and YYDKDF (reference sequence). The CDR3 nucleotides read TGTGCCACCAGCAGAGATAGGGGGAGGACTGAAGCTTTCTTT. Amino acids: CATSRDRGRTEAFF.

The rearrangement links TRBV12-3 or TRBV12-4 to TRBJ1-1, with D hard to call. The V end was cut by 3 bases, the J end by 6 bases, with 11 bases between. This CDR3 has 13 amino acids. CDR3 in DNA: TGTGCCAGCAGTTTTTCCCGAGGCGCTGAAGCTTTCTTT. Translated: CASSFSRGAEAFF.

The table lists this clonotype with a few counts. The chain couples TRBV12-3 or TRBV12-4 to TRBJ2-1; 7 nucleotides match TRBD2. The CDR3 contains 12 residues. V lost 8 bases and J lost 9; bases outside the gene matches: 7. The CDR3 nucleotides read TGTGCCAGCTCCGGACGCGGGGGTGAGCAGTTCTTC. Encoded protein: CASSGRGGEQFF.

In its sample, this clonotype was seen a few times. The chain has TRBV6-2 or TRBV6-3 and TRBJ1-2, with D maybe TRBD1 (5 bases). Trimming cost V 7 bases and J 4 bases, with 19 bases left between them. This CDR3 is built from 15 residues. Germline V lookup: CDR1 MNHEY, CDR2 SVGEGT. The CDR3 nucleotides read TGTGCCAGCAACCGGGGACTAGCCGCCCCCTATGGCTACACCTTC. Translation gives CASNRGLAAPYGYTF.

The V gene is TRBV10-3, the J gene TRBJ1-2, with 7 bases aligning to TRBD1. Germline V gives CDR1 ENHRY, CDR2 SYGVKD. The V gene end was trimmed by 10 bases and the J gene end by 4 bases; junction bases not matched to a gene: 12. The CDR3 consists of 14 residues. CDR3 in DNA: TGTGCCACCAGAACAGGGGAGGGGAGCTATGGCTACACCTTC. Encoded protein: CATRTGEGSYGYTF.

The sample holds a few counts of this clonotype. The chain recombines TRBV27 with TRBJ2-7; D uncertain. Trimming took off 0 bases at V and 0 bases at J, with 15 bases between the two ends. Germline assignment: CDR1 MNHEY and CDR2 SMNVEV (reference sequence). There are 17 residues in the CDR3. The CDR3 nucleotides read TGTGCCAGCAGTTTATCGGCAGGCGACCTACACTCCTACGAGCAGTACTTC. Encoded protein: CASSLSAGDLHSYEQYF.

The chain couples TRBV5-4 to TRBJ2-4, with 7 bases aligning to TRBD2. The germline CDR1 and CDR2 sequences are SGHNT and YYREEE (reference sequence). Trimming removed 1 base from V and 7 bases from J; junction bases left unmatched: 11. The CDR3 length is 16 residues. CDR3 sequence reads: CASSLFVGGTGNIQYF. Here the CDR3 DNA reads TGTGCCAGCAGCTTGTTTGTGGGGGGGACGGGGAACATTCAGTACTTC.

This clonotype was found many times. The chain links TRBV12-5 to TRBJ2-5; a weak D match, TRBD1 (6 bases). With 1 base removed from V and 4 bases from J, the gap between germline ends came to 19 bases. Germline V gene sequence: CDR1 LGHNT, CDR2 FRNRAP. The CDR3 has 17 residues. The CDR3 loop is CASGLGTGWRVGETQYF. Here the CDR3 DNA reads TGTGCTAGTGGTTTGGGCACAGGGTGGCGGGTCGGAGAGACCCAGTACTTC.

This clonotype was detected a few times. The rearrangement joins TRBV7-2 to TRBJ2-3; 7 positions match TRBD2. The CDR3 has 17 amino acids. V was pared by 9 bases and J by 2 bases, with 17 bases of the junction left unmatched. Germline loops: CDR1 SGHTA, CDR2 FQGNSA. CDR3: CASTHSTSAYSTDTQYF. CDR3 nucleotide sequence: TGTGCCAGTACTCACTCCACTAGCGCCTATTCCACAGATACGCAGTATTTT.

The V and J genes are TRBV7-8 and TRBJ1-1; D is unresolved. This CDR3 is built from 14 residues. CDR1 and CDR2 from the germline V gene are SGHVS and FQNEAQ. The ends were cut back, 5 bases at V and 1 base at J, with 11 bases in the middle. Written as DNA, the CDR3 is TGTGCCAGCAGCCACCGGGCCTCGAACACTGAAGCTTTCTTT. Protein product: CASSHRASNTEAFF. Variable domain in full (rest from reference TRBV7-8 and TRBJ1-1): GAGVSQSPRYKVAKRGQDVALRCDPISGHVSLFWYQQALGQGPEFLTYFQNEAQLDKSGLPSDRFFAERPEGSVSTLKIQRTQQEDSAVYLCASSHRASNTEAFFGQGTRLTVV.

This clonotype was picked up a small number of times. This rearrangement joins TRBV7-2 to TRBJ1-5, with unresolved D. The V end lost 5 bases, the J end lost 1 base, and 9 bases lay between the germline ends. Germline loops: CDR1 SGHTA, CDR2 FQGNSA. CDR3 length: 14 amino acids. CDR3: CASSRALSNQPQHF. The CDR3 DNA is TGTGCCAGCAGCCGGGCTCTGAGCAATCAGCCCCAGCATTTT.

This clonotype appeared a single time. This chain joins TRBV5-1 and TRBJ1-2; no clear D gene. This CDR3 is built from 12 residues. CDR1 and CDR2 (germline): SGHRS, YFSETQ. Trimming cost V 5 bases and J 7 bases, with 12 bases left between them. CDR3 in DNA: TGCGCCAGCAGGGTCTCTATTGGTGGCTACACCTTC. Translated: CASRVSIGGYTF.

This clonotype appeared many times. Written as DNA, the CDR3 is TGTGCCAGCAGCTTACAGCCGAACACTGAAGCTTTCTTT. It is translated as CASSLQPNTEAFF. The chain recombines TRBV7-2 with TRBJ1-1, with unresolved D. V was trimmed by 2 bases and J by 1 base, leaving 5 bases between them. Germline CDR1 is SGHTA and CDR2 is FQGNSA. CDR3 length: 13 residues. The complete variable domain, with remaining parts taken from reference TRBV7-2 and TRBJ1-1, reads GAGVSQSPSNKVTEKGKDVELRCDPISGHTALYWYRQSLGQGLEFLIYFQGNSAPDKSGLPSDRFSAERTGGSVSTLTIQRTQQEDSAVYLCASSLQPNTEAFFGQGTRLTVV.

The table lists this clonotype with a few counts. The chain has TRBV7-2 and TRBJ2-3, with TRBD2 matching 8 bases. V lost 5 bases and J lost 2; bases outside the gene matches: 9. Germline CDR1 and CDR2: SGHTA and FQGNSA. The CDR3 consists of 16 residues. The CDR3 region is CASSRGGVRNTDTQYF. CDR3 bases: TGTGCCAGCAGCCGGGGGGGGGTCCGAAACACAGATACGCAGTATTTT.

The table lists this clonotype with a few counts. The chain uses TRBV10-2 and TRBJ2-1; perhaps TRBD1 as D (6 bases). The germline V gene has CDR1 WSHSY and CDR2 SAAADI. Trimming shortened V by 8 bases and J by 5 bases, and 22 bases separated the two germline ends. The CDR3 has 16 residues. In nucleotides, the CDR3 is TGCGCCAGCCACACCACCAGGGGTTCTGGACACAATGAGCAGTTCTTC. Its protein product is CASHTTRGSGHNEQFF.